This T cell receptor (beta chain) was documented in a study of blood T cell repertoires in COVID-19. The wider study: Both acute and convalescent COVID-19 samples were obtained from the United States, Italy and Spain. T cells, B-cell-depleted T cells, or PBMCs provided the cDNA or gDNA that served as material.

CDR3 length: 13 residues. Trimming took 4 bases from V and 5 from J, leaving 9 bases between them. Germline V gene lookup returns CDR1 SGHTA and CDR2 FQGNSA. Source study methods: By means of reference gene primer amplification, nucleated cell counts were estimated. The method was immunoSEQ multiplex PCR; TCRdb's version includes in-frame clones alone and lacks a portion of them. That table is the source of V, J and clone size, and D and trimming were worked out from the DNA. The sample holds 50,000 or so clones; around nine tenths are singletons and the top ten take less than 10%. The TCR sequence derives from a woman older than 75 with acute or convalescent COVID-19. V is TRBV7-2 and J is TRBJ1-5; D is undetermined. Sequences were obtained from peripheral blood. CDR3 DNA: TGTGCCAGCAGCTCAACAGCGGATCAGCCCCAGCATTTT. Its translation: CASSSTADQPQHF.